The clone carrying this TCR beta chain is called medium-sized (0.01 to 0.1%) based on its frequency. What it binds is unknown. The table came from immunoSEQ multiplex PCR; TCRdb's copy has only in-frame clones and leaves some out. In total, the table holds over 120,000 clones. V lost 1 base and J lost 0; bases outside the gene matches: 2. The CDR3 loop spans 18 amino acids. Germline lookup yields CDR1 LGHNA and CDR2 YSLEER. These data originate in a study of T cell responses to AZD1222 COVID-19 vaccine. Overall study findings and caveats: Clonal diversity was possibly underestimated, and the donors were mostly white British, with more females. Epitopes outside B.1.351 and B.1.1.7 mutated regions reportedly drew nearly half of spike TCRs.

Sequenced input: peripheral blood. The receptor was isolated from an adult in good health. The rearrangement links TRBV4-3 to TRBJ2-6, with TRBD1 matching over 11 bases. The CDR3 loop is CASSQAGTGGSGANVLTF. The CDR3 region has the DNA TGCGCCAGCAGCCAAGCCGGGACAGGGGGCTCTGGGGCCAACGTCCTGACTTTC.